Listed here are 20 T cell receptor beta chains from one sample, sequenced in a study of shared clonotypes between healthy human individuals (dated by TCRdb to 2020 to 2021). Libraries were prepared through the immunoSEQ multiplex PCR assay. TCRdb's version of the immuneACCESS table is confined to in-frame rearrangements and falls short of the full clone set. An unresolved V gene accounts for under half of the shortfall where checked; the remainder is of unknown origin. The sample yields under 300,000 clones; 65% were counted once. The top ten constitute approximately 12% of the sample. The sequencing sample was made of memory CD4+ T cells sorted from blood. The intended sense of this specimen's cell subset or site label: CD45RA-negative fraction. These receptors were taken from a man aged 25 to 40 in good health.

This sequence joins TRBV7-2 and TRBJ1-1, with a tentative D call TRBD1 (5 bases). V was clipped by 2 bases and J by 3 bases, with 19 bases between them. Germline lookup yields CDR1 SGHTA and CDR2 FQGNSA. The CDR3 runs 17 residues. The CDR3: CASSLSAGQAPYTEAFF. In DNA, the CDR3 is TGTGCCAGCAGCTTATCCGCGGGGCAGGCCCCGTACACTGAAGCTTTCTTT. The whole variable domain, remainder taken from reference TRBV7-2 and TRBJ1-1, is GAGVSQSPSNKVTEKGKDVELRCDPISGHTALYWYRQSLGQGLEFLIYFQGNSAPDKSGLPSDRFSAERTGGSVSTLTIQRTQQEDSAVYLCASSLSAGQAPYTEAFFGQGTRLTVV.

This clone was picked up a small number of times. The gene calls are TRBV2 and TRBJ2-3, with D perhaps TRBD1 or TRBD2 (6 bases each). V was clipped by 4 bases and J by 0 bases, with 11 bases between them. The CDR3 covers 15 residues. CDR1 is SNHLY, CDR2 FYNNEI, per germline. The CDR3 nucleotides read TGTGCCAGCAGTGGGGGGGCAGGTAGCACAGATACGCAGTATTTT. Protein product: CASSGGAGSTDTQYF. Using reference TRBV2 and TRBJ2-3 for the parts outside the CDR3, the full variable domain is EPEVTQTPSHQVTQMGQEVILRCVPISNHLYFYWYRQILGQKVEFLVSFYNNEISEKSEIFDDQFSVERPDGSNFTLKIRSTKLEDSAMYFCASSGGAGSTDTQYFGPGTRLTVL.

The CDR3 is CASSLDRSSYEQYF. The CDR3 DNA reads TGTGCCAGCAGCTTGGACAGGAGCTCCTACGAGCAGTACTTC. V and J are TRBV5-4 and TRBJ2-7, with D possibly being TRBD1 (5 bases). Germline CDR1 and CDR2: SGHNT and YYREEE (reference sequence). V lost 0 bases and J 0 bases, leaving 7 bases between the germline ends. CDR3 length equals 14 residues.

The rearrangement joins TRBV11-2 to TRBJ2-2; D is unresolved. The CDR3 spans 17 residues. The V gene lost 1 base and the J gene lost 6 bases, with 18 bases spanning the gap. CDR1 and CDR2 from the germline V gene are SGHAT and FQNNGV. The chain's CDR3 is CASSLGDSSRRPGELFF. CDR3 bases: TGTGCCAGCAGCTTAGGTGACTCGTCTAGAAGGCCCGGGGAGCTGTTTTTT. The full variable domain, in which reference TRBV11-2 and TRBJ2-2 provide the parts outside the CDR3, is EAGVAQSPRYKIIEKRQSVAFWCNPISGHATLYWYQQILGQGPKLLIQFQNNGVVDDSQLPKDRFSAERLKGVDSTLKIQPAKLEDSAVYLCASSLGDSSRRPGELFFGEGSRLTVL.

This clone was seen a few times. The chain employs TRBV4-3 and TRBJ2-1, with 13 bases fitting TRBD2. This CDR3 is 16 amino acids long. V shed 4 bases and J 1 base; nucleotides not matched to a gene: 1. Germline V gene lookup returns CDR1 LGHNA and CDR2 YSLEER. CDR3 sequence reads: CASSRGLAGSYNEQFF. CDR3 nucleotide sequence: TGCGCCAGCAGCCGGGGACTAGCGGGATCCTACAATGAGCAGTTCTTC.

This clone appeared a single time. The rearrangement links TRBV10-3 to TRBJ1-2, with D possibly being TRBD1 (6 bases). Germline values: CDR1 ENHRY, CDR2 SYGVKD. The CDR3 has 13 residues. Trimming stripped 6 bases from V and 1 base from J, with 9 bases between. Here the CDR3 reads CAIRGAVNYGYTF. Written as DNA, the CDR3 is TGTGCCATCAGGGGGGCTGTTAACTATGGCTACACCTTC.

The J gene is TRBJ2-7, the V gene TRBV20-1, with 7 positions matching TRBD2. CDR3 length: 11 amino acids. Germline V CDR1 and CDR2: DFQATT, SNEGSKA (reference sequence). Trimming cost V 0 bases and J 11 bases; bases outside gene matches: 4. The CDR3 DNA reads as TGCAGTGCTAGAGACAAAGGACTAGAGTACTTC. This sequence encodes CSARDKGLEYF.

Notes on this clone: The same CDR3 arises from other DNA sequences in this sample as well. V and J are TRBV5-1 and TRBJ1-1, with 12 bases matching TRBD1. V lost 4 bases to trimming and J lost 4 bases; unmatched junction nucleotides: 8. The CDR3 runs 16 residues. Germline V gene lookup returns CDR1 SGHRS and CDR2 YFSETQ. Here the CDR3 DNA reads TGCGCCAGCAGCCCAGGGACAGGGGGCGCCGGCACTGAAGCTTTCTTT. It specifies CASSPGTGGAGTEAFF.

This chain connects TRBV13 to TRBJ2-1; D is possibly TRBD2 (6 bases). The CDR3 length is 13 residues. Trimming took off 8 bases at V and 7 bases at J, with 15 bases between the two ends. The germline V gene has CDR1 PRHDT and CDR2 FYEKMQ (reference sequence). Written as DNA, the CDR3 is TGTGCCAGCGGAAGACTAGGGATGAATGAGCAGTTCTTC. Amino acids: CASGRLGMNEQFF.

This clone was seen more than once but under ten times. V is TRBV5-1 and J is TRBJ2-5; perhaps TRBD2 as D (5 bases). V was trimmed by 7 bases and J by 2 bases, leaving 12 bases between them. There are 13 residues in the CDR3. Germline lookup yields CDR1 SGHRS and CDR2 YFSETQ. In DNA form, the CDR3 reads TGCGCCAGCGCGCGGGTTGGGCAAGAGACCCAGTACTTC. Residues: CASARVGQETQYF.

V is TRBV10-3 and J is TRBJ1-5, with D tentatively TRBD1 (6 bases). V lost 6 bases and J lost 4, with 10 bases in between. The CDR3 spans 13 residues. Germline V gene sequence: CDR1 ENHRY, CDR2 SYGVKD. This chain's CDR3 is CAISRTDNQPQHF. The CDR3 bases are TGTGCCATCAGCCGGACAGATAATCAGCCCCAGCATTTT.

The V and J genes are TRBV19 and TRBJ2-1, with D unclear. V lost 3 bases to trimming and J lost 0 bases, with 18 bases between them. Per germline, CDR1 LNHDA and CDR2 SQIVND (reference sequence). This CDR3 has 18 amino acids. The chain's CDR3 is CASSMGLLSRSSYNEQFF. CDR3 bases: TGTGCCAGTAGTATGGGTCTTCTCTCTAGGAGCTCCTACAATGAGCAGTTCTTC.

This clone showed up just a few times. The CDR3 DNA sequence: TGTGCCAGCAGGGGGTTGGGACAAGAGACCCAGTACTTC. Its translation is CASRGLGQETQYF. The chain is built from TRBV5-5 and TRBJ2-5; D ambiguous. The V end lost 5 bases, the J end lost 2 bases, and 10 bases lay between the germline ends. Germline CDR1 SGHKS, CDR2 YYEKEE (reference sequence). The CDR3 is 13 amino acids.

This chain connects TRBV28 to TRBJ2-3, with 7 bases identical to TRBD1. The germline CDR1 and CDR2 sequences are MDHEN and SYDVKM. J gave up 9 bases and V 7 bases, and 10 bases lay outside the gene matches. The CDR3 runs to 13 residues. CDR3 sequence reads: CASMKQGPRTQYF. The CDR3 bases are TGTGCCAGCATGAAACAGGGGCCCCGAACGCAGTATTTT.

V is TRBV2 and J is TRBJ2-7; TRBD2 might be the D (6 bases). Germline V gives CDR1 SNHLY, CDR2 FYNNEI. V was pared by 8 bases and J by 6 bases, with 17 bases between. CDR3 length: 13 residues. CDR3 nucleotide sequence: TGTGCCAGCGAGTTTGGGGGGTCCCTCGAGCAGTACTTC. Translated: CASEFGGSLEQYF.

The sample holds a few counts of this clone. The J gene is TRBJ2-7, the V gene TRBV21-1. TRBV21-1 is assigned pseudogene status. The CDR3 length is 16 residues. In nucleotides, the CDR3 is TGTGCCAGCAGCAAAGTGCGTGTGGCAGGGACGGGCGAGCAGTACTTC. Translated, it gives CASSKVRVAGTGEQYF.

CDR3 loop: CASSSPSIMKPYEQYF. CDR3 nucleotide sequence: TGTGCCAGCAGTTCCCCGAGCATAATGAAGCCCTACGAGCAGTACTTC. The chain employs TRBV28 and TRBJ2-7; no reliable D call. The CDR3 runs 16 residues. Between the trimmed V and J ends, which lost 4 bases and 2 bases, there was a span of 18 bases. The V gene's germline CDR1 is MDHEN and CDR2 SYDVKM.

The chain is built from TRBV28 and TRBJ2-7; 7 nucleotides match TRBD1. Germline CDR1 reads MDHEN; CDR2 reads SYDVKM. With V trimmed by 1 base and J by 2 bases, 5 bases remained unmatched. The CDR3 is 15 residues long. The CDR3 reads CASSLSATGAYEQYF. For the CDR3, the DNA is TGTGCCAGCAGTTTATCGGCCACAGGGGCCTACGAGCAGTACTTC.

The V gene is TRBV6-6, the J gene TRBJ2-7; 7 bases map to TRBD1. Germline V lookup: CDR1 MNHNY, CDR2 SVGAGI (reference sequence). V gave up 4 bases and J gave up 0 bases; unmatched junction bases: 6. The CDR3 is 15 amino acids. CDR3 coding DNA: TGTGCCAGCAGTTTCGACAGGGAGAGCTCCTACGAGCAGTACTTC. Translation gives CASSFDRESSYEQYF.

The chain links TRBV7-6 to TRBJ1-5; D is uncertain. CDR3 length equals 16 residues. V lost 0 bases to trimming and J lost 1 base, with 10 bases between them. Germline V CDR1 and CDR2: SGHVS, FNYEAQ. The CDR3: CASSLAGSGSNQPQHF. CDR3 DNA: TGTGCCAGCAGCTTAGCGGGTTCAGGAAGCAATCAGCCCCAGCATTTT.